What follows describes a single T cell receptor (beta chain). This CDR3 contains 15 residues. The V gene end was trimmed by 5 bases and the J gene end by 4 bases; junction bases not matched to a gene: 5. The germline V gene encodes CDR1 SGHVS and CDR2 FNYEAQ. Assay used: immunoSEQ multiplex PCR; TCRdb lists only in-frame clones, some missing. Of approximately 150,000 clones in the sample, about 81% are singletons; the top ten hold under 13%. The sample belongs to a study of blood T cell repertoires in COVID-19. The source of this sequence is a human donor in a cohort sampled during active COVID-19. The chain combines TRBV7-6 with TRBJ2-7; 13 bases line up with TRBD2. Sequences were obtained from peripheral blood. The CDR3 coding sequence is TGTGCCAGCAGCCCGGGACTAGCGGGGACGTACGAGCAGTACTTC. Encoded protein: CASSPGLAGTYEQYF.